This T cell receptor beta chain is drawn from a study of T cells in Graves' hyperthyroidism and ophthalmopathy. Patients with uncontrolled infections, other autoimmune diseases, pregnancy or lactation were excluded. Unmatched junction bases numbered 6, after V lost 4 bases and J lost 2 bases. This CDR3 has 15 residues. CDR1 SGHDT and CDR2 YYEEEE come from the germline V gene. TCR beta CDR3 regions were amplified from RNA transcripts. A first-round RT-PCR of the TCR CDR3 used the HTBI primer set. TCRdb called the multiplex PCR reads again in MiXCR, with one record for every CDR3 protein. There are fewer than 750,000 distinct CDR3 sequences in the sample; more than 12% occur only once, and around 12% lies in the top ten. This clonotype has just a few counts. Its antigen is undetermined. Study findings and constraints: Most expanded thyroid clonotypes above 0.001 also appeared in blood.

Sequencing input: blood. The receptor was derived from a woman aged 45-65 years with Graves' ophthalmopathy. The chain links TRBV5-6 to TRBJ1-1, with TRBD1 matching 9 bases. The CDR3 nucleotides are TGTGCCAGCAGCCATTACAGGGGGCCAAACACTGAAGCTTTCTTT. It codes for CASSHYRGPNTEAFF.